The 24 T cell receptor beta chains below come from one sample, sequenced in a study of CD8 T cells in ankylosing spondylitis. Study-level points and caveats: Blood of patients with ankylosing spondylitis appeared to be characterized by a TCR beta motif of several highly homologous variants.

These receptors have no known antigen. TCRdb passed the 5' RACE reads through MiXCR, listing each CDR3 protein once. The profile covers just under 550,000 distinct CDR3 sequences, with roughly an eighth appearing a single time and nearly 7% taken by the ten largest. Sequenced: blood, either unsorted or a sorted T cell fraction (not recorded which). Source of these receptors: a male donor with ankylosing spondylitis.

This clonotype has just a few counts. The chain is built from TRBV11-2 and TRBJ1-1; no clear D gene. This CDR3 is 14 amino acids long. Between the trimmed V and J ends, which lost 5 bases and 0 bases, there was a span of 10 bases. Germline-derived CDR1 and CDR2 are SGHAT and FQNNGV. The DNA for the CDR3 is TGTGCCAGCAGCACCGGACGGATGAACACTGAAGCTTTCTTT. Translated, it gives CASSTGRMNTEAFF.

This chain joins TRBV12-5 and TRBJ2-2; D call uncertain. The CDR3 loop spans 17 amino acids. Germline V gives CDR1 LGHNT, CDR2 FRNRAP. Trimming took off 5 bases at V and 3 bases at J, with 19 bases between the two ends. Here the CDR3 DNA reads TGTGCTAGTGGTCCCGGTCAAACTCCTGCCTACACCGGGGAGCTGTTTTTT. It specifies CASGPGQTPAYTGELFF.

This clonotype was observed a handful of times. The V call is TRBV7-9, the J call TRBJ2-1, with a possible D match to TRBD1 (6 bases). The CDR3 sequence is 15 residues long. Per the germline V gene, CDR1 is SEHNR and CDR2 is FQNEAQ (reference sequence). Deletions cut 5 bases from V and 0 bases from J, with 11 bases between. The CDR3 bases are TGTGCCAGCAGCAACAGGGTAGGCTCCTACAATGAGCAGTTCTTC. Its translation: CASSNRVGSYNEQFF.

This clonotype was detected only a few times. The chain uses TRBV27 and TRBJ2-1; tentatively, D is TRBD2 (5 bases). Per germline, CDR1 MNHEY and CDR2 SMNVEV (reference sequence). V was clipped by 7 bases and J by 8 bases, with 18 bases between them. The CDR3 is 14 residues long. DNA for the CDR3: TGTGCCAGCACCCGGAGAGGGAGTCAGGATGAGCAGTTCTTC. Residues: CASTRRGSQDEQFF.

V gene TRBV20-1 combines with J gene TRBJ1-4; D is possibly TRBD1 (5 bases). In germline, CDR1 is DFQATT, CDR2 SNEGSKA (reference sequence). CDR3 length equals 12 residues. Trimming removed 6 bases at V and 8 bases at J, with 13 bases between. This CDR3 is CSARRTREKLFF. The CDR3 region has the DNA TGCAGTGCCCGACGGACACGCGAAAAACTGTTTTTT.

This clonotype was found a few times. CDR3 region: CASQGWGAGDSPLHF. The CDR3 bases are TGTGCCAGCCAGGGCTGGGGTGCTGGCGATTCACCCCTCCACTTT. The genes are TRBV6-1 and TRBJ1-6; D possibly corresponds to TRBD1 (5 bases). V dropped 8 bases and J dropped 8 bases, with 19 bases sitting between them. Germline CDR1 and CDR2: MNHNS and SASEGT. The CDR3 has 15 amino acids.

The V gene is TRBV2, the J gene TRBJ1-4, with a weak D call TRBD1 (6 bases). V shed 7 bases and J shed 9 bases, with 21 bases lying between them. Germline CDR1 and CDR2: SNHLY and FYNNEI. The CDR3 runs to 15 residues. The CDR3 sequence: CASIEDEGEEKKLFF. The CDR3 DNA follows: TGTGCCAGCATCGAGGATGAGGGGGAAGAGAAAAAACTGTTTTTT.

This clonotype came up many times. CDR3 residues: CASSETSVYNEQFF. CDR3 bases: TGTGCCAGCAGTGAGACTAGCGTATACAATGAGCAGTTCTTC. The chain carries TRBV6-1 and TRBJ2-1; 8 bases agree with TRBD2. Trimming took 3 bases from V and 4 from J; bases not matched to a gene: 2. Looked up from germline, CDR1 is MNHNS and CDR2 is SASEGT. The CDR3 totals 14 residues.

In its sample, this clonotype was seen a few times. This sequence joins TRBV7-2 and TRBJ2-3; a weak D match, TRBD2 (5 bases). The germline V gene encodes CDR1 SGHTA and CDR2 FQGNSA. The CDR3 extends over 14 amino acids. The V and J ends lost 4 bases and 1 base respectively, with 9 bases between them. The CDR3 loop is CASSSNGGTDTQYF. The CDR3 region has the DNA TGTGCCAGCAGCTCAAACGGGGGCACAGATACGCAGTATTTT.

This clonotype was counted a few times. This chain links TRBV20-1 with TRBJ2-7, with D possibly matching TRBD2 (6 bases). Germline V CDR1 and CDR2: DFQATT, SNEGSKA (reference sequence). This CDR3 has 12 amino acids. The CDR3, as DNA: TGCAGTGCTGGAGATTGGGGGGAAGAGCAGTACGTC. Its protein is CSAGDWGEEQYV.

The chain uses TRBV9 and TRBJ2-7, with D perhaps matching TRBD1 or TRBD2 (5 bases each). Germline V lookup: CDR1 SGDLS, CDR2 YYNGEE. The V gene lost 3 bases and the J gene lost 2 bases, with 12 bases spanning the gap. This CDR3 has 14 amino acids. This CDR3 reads CASSGTGPPYEQYF. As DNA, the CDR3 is TGTGCCAGCAGCGGGACGGGGCCCCCCTACGAGCAGTACTTC.

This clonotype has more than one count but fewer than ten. CDR3 coding DNA: TGTGCCAGCAGCTTAGATCGGGGCGGAGCGGTTCCCTACAATGAGCAGTTCTTC. This gives the protein CASSLDRGGAVPYNEQFF. This rearrangement joins TRBV11-2 to TRBJ2-1; either TRBD1 or TRBD2 may supply D (5 bases each). Deletions cut 0 bases from V and 2 bases from J, with 17 bases between. The germline gives CDR1 SGHAT, CDR2 FQNNGV. This CDR3 spans 18 amino acids.

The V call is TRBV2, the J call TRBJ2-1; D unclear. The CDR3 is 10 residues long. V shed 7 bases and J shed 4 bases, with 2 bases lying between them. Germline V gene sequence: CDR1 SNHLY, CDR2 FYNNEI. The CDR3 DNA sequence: TGTGCCAGCACATACAATGAGCAGTTCTTC. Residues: CASTYNEQFF.

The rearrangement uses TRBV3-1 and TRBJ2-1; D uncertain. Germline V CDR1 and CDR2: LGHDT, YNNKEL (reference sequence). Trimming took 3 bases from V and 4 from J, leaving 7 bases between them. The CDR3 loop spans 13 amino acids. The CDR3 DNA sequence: TGTGCCAGCAGCCATTACATTTACAATGAGCAGTTCTTC. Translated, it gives CASSHYIYNEQFF.

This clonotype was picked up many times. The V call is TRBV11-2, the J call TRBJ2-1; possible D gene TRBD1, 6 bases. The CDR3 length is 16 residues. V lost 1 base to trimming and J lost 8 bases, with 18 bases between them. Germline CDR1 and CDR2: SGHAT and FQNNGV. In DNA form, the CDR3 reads TGTGCCAGCAGCTTAGTGCAGGGGTTTATTCATGATGAGCAGTTCTTC. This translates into CASSLVQGFIHDEQFF.

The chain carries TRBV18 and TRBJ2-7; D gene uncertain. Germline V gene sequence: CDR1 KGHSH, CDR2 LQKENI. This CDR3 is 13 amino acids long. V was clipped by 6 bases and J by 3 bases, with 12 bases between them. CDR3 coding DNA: TGTGCCAGCTCCAGTGACCCTAACTACGAGCAGTACTTC. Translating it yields CASSSDPNYEQYF.

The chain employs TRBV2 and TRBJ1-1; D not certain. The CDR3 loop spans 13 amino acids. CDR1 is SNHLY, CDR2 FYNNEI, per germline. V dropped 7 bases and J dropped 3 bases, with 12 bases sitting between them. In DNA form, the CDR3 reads TGTGCCAGCATCCTAACAGCTTACACTGAAGCTTTCTTT. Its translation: CASILTAYTEAFF. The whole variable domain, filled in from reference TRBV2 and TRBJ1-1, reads EPEVTQTPSHQVTQMGQEVILRCVPISNHLYFYWYRQILGQKVEFLVSFYNNEISEKSEIFDDQFSVERPDGSNFTLKIRSTKLEDSAMYFCASILTAYTEAFFGQGTRLTVV.

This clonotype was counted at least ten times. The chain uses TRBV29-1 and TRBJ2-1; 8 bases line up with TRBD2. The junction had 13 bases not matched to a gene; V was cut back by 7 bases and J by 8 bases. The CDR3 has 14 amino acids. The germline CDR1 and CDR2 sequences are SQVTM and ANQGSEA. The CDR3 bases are TGCAGCGGGGGGAGGAGCGGGAGTATCGATGAGCAGTTCTTC. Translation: CSGGRSGSIDEQFF.

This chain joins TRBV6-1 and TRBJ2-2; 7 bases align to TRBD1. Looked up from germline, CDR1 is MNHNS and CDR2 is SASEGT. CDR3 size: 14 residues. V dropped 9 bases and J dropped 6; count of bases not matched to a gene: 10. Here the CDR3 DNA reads TGTGCCAGTTCCACAGGGGTCCCCCCCGGGGAGCTGTTTTTT. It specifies CASSTGVPPGELFF.

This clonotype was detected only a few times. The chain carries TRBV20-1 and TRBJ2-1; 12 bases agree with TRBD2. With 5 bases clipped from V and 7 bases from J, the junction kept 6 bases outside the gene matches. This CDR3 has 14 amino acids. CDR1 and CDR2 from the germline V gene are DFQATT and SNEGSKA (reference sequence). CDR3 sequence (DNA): TGCAGTGCTCTCCTAGCGGGAGGGCGGAATGAGCAGTTCTTC. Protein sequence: CSALLAGGRNEQFF.

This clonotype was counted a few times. The CDR3 DNA sequence: TGTGCCAGCAGCTTCCGGGACAGGGATGAGACCCAGTACTTC. Translating it yields CASSFRDRDETQYF. The V and J genes are TRBV11-3 and TRBJ2-5, with 9 bases matching TRBD1. CDR1 is SGHNT, CDR2 YENEEA, per germline. V shed 3 bases, J shed 5 bases, and the junction held 4 bases outside the gene matches. The CDR3 contains 14 residues.

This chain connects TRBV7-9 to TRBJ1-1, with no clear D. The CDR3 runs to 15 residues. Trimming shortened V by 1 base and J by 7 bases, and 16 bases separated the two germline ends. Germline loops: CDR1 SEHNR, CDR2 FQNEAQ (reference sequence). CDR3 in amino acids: CASSLEVHRTLEAFF. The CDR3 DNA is TGTGCCAGCAGCTTAGAAGTCCACAGAACACTTGAAGCTTTCTTT.

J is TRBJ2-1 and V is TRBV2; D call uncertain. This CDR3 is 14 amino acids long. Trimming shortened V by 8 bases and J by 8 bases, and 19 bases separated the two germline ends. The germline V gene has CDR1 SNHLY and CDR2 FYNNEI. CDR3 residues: CASARAPSYDEQFF. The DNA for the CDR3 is TGTGCCAGCGCCCGGGCCCCAAGTTACGATGAGCAGTTCTTC. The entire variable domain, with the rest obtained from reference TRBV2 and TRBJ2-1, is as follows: EPEVTQTPSHQVTQMGQEVILRCVPISNHLYFYWYRQILGQKVEFLVSFYNNEISEKSEIFDDQFSVERPDGSNFTLKIRSTKLEDSAMYFCASARAPSYDEQFFGPGTRLTVL.

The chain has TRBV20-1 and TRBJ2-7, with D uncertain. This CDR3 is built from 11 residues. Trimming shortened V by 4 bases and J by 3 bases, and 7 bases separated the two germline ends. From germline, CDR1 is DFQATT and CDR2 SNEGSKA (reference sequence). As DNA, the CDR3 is TGCAGTGCTACTGACCGCTACGAGCAGTACTTC. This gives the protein CSATDRYEQYF.